This is a list of T cell receptor beta chains from one sample in a study of blood T cell repertoires in COVID-19. This table comes from immunoSEQ multiplex PCR, and its TCRdb copy is limited to in-frame clones, with some not included. Of about 250,000 clones listed, about 86% are singletons. The sample comprised peripheral blood. All receptors derive from an elderly man with acute or convalescent COVID-19. Each CDR3 is given with its conserved first and last residue. D genes are given only for firm matches. Part of the rows lack a size; the others show once, few, many or a class for expanded clones.

>TRBV29-1|TRBD2|TRBJ2-3|.
TGCAGCGTTGGACTAGCGGGACCTGATACGCAGTATTTT
CSVGLAGPDTQYF
>TRBV18|.|TRBJ2-7|.
TGTGCCAGCTCCCCCCTTGGGGAGTCCTACGAGCAGTACTTC
CASSPLGESYEQYF
>TRBV18|TRBD2|TRBJ2-1|.
TGTGCCAGCTCACCACCAGCGGGAGGAGGAAATGAGCAGTTCTTC
CASSPPAGGGNEQFF
>TRBV7-9|.|TRBJ1-2|.
TGTGCCAGCAGCTTAGTGGGGGGCTATGGCTACACCTTC
CASSLVGGYGYTF
>TRBV7-9|.|TRBJ2-2|.
TGTGCCAGCAGCTTCAGGGGATCGGGGGAGCTGTTTTTT
CASSFRGSGELFF
>TRBV5-1|TRBD1|TRBJ2-7|.
TGCGCCAGCAGCCCGGGACAGGGCTCAAGCGAGCAGTACTTC
CASSPGQGSSEQYF
>TRBV5-1|.|TRBJ1-4|.
TGCGCCAGCAGCTTCTTCAGGGGATCCGATGAAAAACTGTTTTTT
CASSFFRGSDEKLFF
>TRBV6-5|.|TRBJ1-4|.
TGTGCCAGCACCCCGGGGACAACTAATGAAAAACTGTTTTTT
CASTPGTTNEKLFF
>TRBV5-6|TRBD2|TRBJ2-5|.
TGTGCCAGCAGCTTGGTGGGACTAGCGGTTCAAGAGACCCAGTACTTC
CASSLVGLAVQETQYF
>TRBV2|.|TRBJ2-7|few
TGTGCCAGCAGCGTCCGGGACTTCGAGCAGTACTTC
CASSVRDFEQYF
>TRBV12-3/TRBV12-4|.|TRBJ2-7|.
TGTGCCAGCAGTTTCGGAGGGTGGCAGTACTTC
CASSFGGWQYF
>TRBV9|.|TRBJ1-4|few
TGTGCCAGCAGCGTAGGTGCGGGAATTGCAACTAATGAAAAACTGTTTTTT
CASSVGAGIATNEKLFF
>TRBV5-1|.|TRBJ1-6|.
TGCGCCAGCAGCCCCTCCGGGGGTAATTCACCCCTCCACTTT
CASSPSGGNSPLHF
>TRBV5-1|.|TRBJ2-1|.
TGCGCCAGCAGCTTGGAGCCCCCGGGCTCCTACAATGAGCAGTTCTTC
CASSLEPPGSYNEQFF
>TRBV6-6|.|TRBJ2-7|.
TGTGCCAGCAGTTCGGAACGCGGCGAGCAGTACTTC
CASSSERGEQYF
>TRBV4-2|TRBD2|TRBJ2-1|once
TGTGCCAGCAGCCAAGAGAGTAGCGGGGGGGCGATCAATGAGCAGTTCTTC
CASSQESSGGAINEQFF
>TRBV11-2|.|TRBJ2-7|once
TGTGCCAGCAGCTTCACCGGGACATTCAGCTACGAGCAGTACTTC
CASSFTGTFSYEQYF
>TRBV7-9|TRBD1|TRBJ2-7|few
TGTGCCAGCAGTTCCGGGACAGGAAACTACGAGCAGTACTTC
CASSSGTGNYEQYF
>TRBV5-1|TRBD2|TRBJ2-7|.
TGCGCCAGCAGCTCCGGGACTAGCGCTACCTACGAGCAGTACTTC
CASSSGTSATYEQYF
>TRBV3-1/TRBV3-2|.|TRBJ1-1|.
TGTGCCAGCAGCCAAGATCAACTGAGAAATGAAGCTTTCTTT
CASSQDQLRNEAFF
>TRBV5-6|.|TRBJ2-7|.
TGTGCCAGCAGCCGTCTGGGACTTCCCGAGCAGTACTTC
CASSRLGLPEQYF
>TRBV4-1|TRBD1|TRBJ2-3|once
TGCGCCAGCAGCCAATCAGCTCTGCGGGACAGGAAAACAGATACGCAGTATTTT
CASSQSALRDRKTDTQYF
>TRBV5-8|.|TRBJ1-4|.
TGTGCCAGCAGCTTGGTGGGCGAGAAACTGTTTTTT
CASSLVGEKLFF
>TRBV18|.|TRBJ2-3|.
TGTGCCAGCTCACCCGGAGGAGGAGAAGATACGCAGTATTTT
CASSPGGGEDTQYF
>TRBV15|TRBD2|TRBJ2-3|.
TGTGCCACCAGCCGCCAACTAGCGGGGGGCACAGATACGCAGTATTTT
CATSRQLAGGTDTQYF
>TRBV7-3|TRBD2|TRBJ2-7|.
TGTGCCAGCAGCTTGAGGTACTTGGGACTAGCGGGACAGGAAGGCCCGCAGTACTTC
CASSLRYLGLAGQEGPQYF
>TRBV28|TRBD2|TRBJ2-1|once
TGTGCCACCTCTAAACTAGCGTCCCGCTCCTACAATGAGCAGTTCTTC
CATSKLASRSYNEQFF
>TRBV30|.|TRBJ1-6|few
TGTGCCTGGAGTGGGGAGGGGGGGCGTTCACCCCTCCACTTT
CAWSGEGGRSPLHF
>TRBV2|TRBD1|TRBJ1-4|.
TGTGCCAGCAGAGAGGGACAGGGGGCTCTAAGTGAAAAACTGTTTTTT
CASREGQGALSEKLFF
>TRBV18|TRBD2|TRBJ2-1|.
TGTGCCAGCTCACCGTTTAGCGGGAGGTCCTACAATGAGCAGTTCTTC
CASSPFSGRSYNEQFF
>TRBV6-5|TRBD1|TRBJ2-6|.
TGTGCCAGCGAGGACAGGCAGCGGCCCAACGTCCTGACTTTC
CASEDRQRPNVLTF
>TRBV28|TRBD1|TRBJ1-5|.
TGTGCCAGCAGGCCGGGACAGAAGTACAATCAGCCCCAGCATTTT
CASRPGQKYNQPQHF
>TRBV19|.|TRBJ1-5|few
TGTGCCAGTAGGCATGACAACCAGGGTTTCGGTCAGCCCCAGCATTTT
CASRHDNQGFGQPQHF
>TRBV5-1|TRBD1|TRBJ1-3|.
TGCGCCAGCAGCCCGGAGGGGGCGATCTCTGGAAACACCATATATTTT
CASSPEGAISGNTIYF
>TRBV27|TRBD1|TRBJ1-5|.
TGTGCCAGCAGAGGACAGGGCAATCAGCCCCAGCATTTT
CASRGQGNQPQHF
>TRBV5-4|TRBD1|TRBJ1-1|.
TGTGCCAGCACCAGCGGACAGGGGGCTACTGGAGCTTTCTTT
CASTSGQGATGAFF
>TRBV5-1|.|TRBJ2-5|.
TGCGCCAGCAGCTTGTTACAGGGACAGACCCAGTACTTC
CASSLLQGQTQYF
>TRBV5-4|TRBD2|TRBJ2-1|.
TGTGCCAGCAGCCCTTCGACTAGCGGTTACAATGAGCAGTTCTTC
CASSPSTSGYNEQFF
>TRBV6-5|TRBD1|TRBJ1-2|.
TGTGCCAGCAGACCCGGACAGGGGGACTATGGCTACACCTTC
CASRPGQGDYGYTF
>TRBV10-1|TRBD2|TRBJ2-7|.
TGCGCCAGCAGTGAGTATAGCGGGGCCGAGCAGTACTTC
CASSEYSGAEQYF
>TRBV9|TRBD2|TRBJ2-1|.
TGTGCCAGCAGCGTGAGCGGGGAGGTTTACAATGAGCAGTTCTTC
CASSVSGEVYNEQFF